The 14 T cell receptor beta chains below were found in one sample sequenced in a study of beta chain features in type 1 diabetes. Findings and caveats of the study: Across all four CD4+ subsets, people with type 1 diabetes showed modestly shorter TCRB CDR3s.

Expressed TCRB transcripts were sequenced, since all the RNA that had been isolated was reverse transcribed. Only in-frame clones appear in the TCRdb table, and some are missing; sequencing was by immunoSEQ multiplex PCR. The table shows 50,000 to 70,000 clones, with roughly half occurring only once. Their target antigens are unknown. Sequences were obtained from Tregs from blood. The receptors were gathered from a woman aged 40 to 50 with type 1 diabetes.

The chain recombines TRBV5-1 with TRBJ1-1, with D uncertain. V gave up 5 bases and J gave up 1 base, with 6 bases separating them. Looked up from germline, CDR1 is SGHRS and CDR2 is YFSETQ. CDR3 length: 12 residues. Here the CDR3 DNA reads TGCGCCAGCAGACAACGGAACACTGAAGCTTTCTTT. Protein sequence: CASRQRNTEAFF. Using reference TRBV5-1 and TRBJ1-1 for the parts outside the CDR3, the full variable domain is KAGVTQTPRYLIKTRGQQVTLSCSPISGHRSVSWYQQTPGQGLQFLFEYFSETQRNKGNFPGRFSGRQFSNSRSEMNVSTLELGDSALYLCASRQRNTEAFFGQGTRLTVV.

This clone was seen only a few times. V gene TRBV2 combines with J gene TRBJ2-6; D may be TRBD1 (6 bases). The CDR3 has 17 residues. The V and J ends lost 2 bases and 2 bases respectively, with 13 bases between them. Germline loops: CDR1 SNHLY, CDR2 FYNNEI. The CDR3 DNA follows: TGTGCCAGCAGTGAACTTTTGGGACAAACTGGGGCCAACGTCCTGACTTTC. The encoded protein is CASSELLGQTGANVLTF.

CDR3 loop: CAIRLGDSSYEQYF. As DNA, the CDR3 is TGTGCCATTAGGCTGGGGGACAGCTCCTACGAGCAGTACTTC. The chain carries TRBV10-3 and TRBJ2-7; TRBD1 matches at 7 bases. The CDR3 sequence is 14 residues long. Losses at the gene ends were 9 bases for V and 0 bases for J; bases not matched to a gene: 8. Germline CDR1 and CDR2: ENHRY and SYGVKD.

The genes are TRBV7-8 and TRBJ1-3; possibly TRBD1 for D (5 bases). The CDR3 consists of 16 residues. Trimming took 3 bases from V and 0 from J, leaving 12 bases between them. In germline, CDR1 is SGHVS, CDR2 FQNEAQ. CDR3 in amino acids: CASSLMGLLSGNTIYF. In DNA, the CDR3 is TGTGCCAGCAGCTTGATGGGACTGCTCTCTGGAAACACCATATATTTT.

This clone was detected a few times. The CDR3 protein is CASSPKELAEQYF. The CDR3 coding sequence is TGTGCCAGCTCACCTAAAGAACTCGCCGAGCAGTACTTC. V usage is TRBV18 and J usage is TRBJ2-7; D gene uncertain. Trimming stripped 3 bases from V and 6 bases from J, with 12 bases between. Germline lookup yields CDR1 KGHSH and CDR2 LQKENI. The CDR3 consists of 13 residues.

The V call is TRBV19, the J call TRBJ2-2, with D perhaps TRBD1 (6 bases). Germline CDR1 LNHDA, CDR2 SQIVND (reference sequence). The germline V and J ends were trimmed by 7 bases and 4 bases, with 19 bases remaining between them. CDR3 length: 16 residues. The CDR3 DNA is TGTGCCAGTATTACGACCCAGGACAGAGGCACCGGGGAGCTGTTTTTT. Its translation: CASITTQDRGTGELFF.

This clone has only one observation. The chain has TRBV5-1 and TRBJ1-2; no firm D call. This CDR3 is built from 14 residues. The germline CDR1 and CDR2 sequences are SGHRS and YFSETQ. V lost 0 bases and J 0 bases, leaving 6 bases between the germline ends. The CDR3 sequence is CASSLAQTNYGYTF. In nucleotides, the CDR3 is TGCGCCAGCAGCTTGGCCCAGACTAACTATGGCTACACCTTC. Supplemented by reference TRBV5-1 and TRBJ1-2, the full variable domain reads KAGVTQTPRYLIKTRGQQVTLSCSPISGHRSVSWYQQTPGQGLQFLFEYFSETQRNKGNFPGRFSGRQFSNSRSEMNVSTLELGDSALYLCASSLAQTNYGYTFGSGTRLTVV.

V is TRBV28 and J is TRBJ1-4; no clear D gene. This CDR3 has 15 amino acids. Germline lookup yields CDR1 MDHEN and CDR2 SYDVKM. V was shortened by 3 bases and J by 0 bases, with 8 bases between the two germline ends. The CDR3 loop reads CASSFITATNEKLFF. The CDR3 nucleotides are TGTGCCAGCAGTTTTATTACAGCAACTAATGAAAAACTGTTTTTT.

The chain has TRBV9 and TRBJ2-7; TRBD2 aligns across 7 bases. Losses at the gene ends were 4 bases for V and 1 base for J; bases not matched to a gene: 11. The CDR3 totals 16 residues. From germline, CDR1 is SGDLS and CDR2 YYNGEE. CDR3 sequence: CASSRGDGRSSYEQYF. CDR3 coding DNA: TGTGCCAGCAGCCGGGGAGACGGGAGGAGTTCCTACGAGCAGTACTTC.

The chain joins TRBV4-3 to TRBJ2-7; a possible D gene is TRBD1 (5 bases). The CDR3 spans 15 residues. V lost 0 bases to trimming and J lost 2 bases, with 11 bases between them. Germline lookup yields CDR1 LGHNA and CDR2 YSLEER. Written as DNA, the CDR3 is TGCGCCAGCAGCCAAGATGGGCAGGGCACCTACGAGCAGTACTTC. Protein: CASSQDGQGTYEQYF.

This rearrangement joins TRBV28 to TRBJ2-7; perhaps TRBD1 as D (6 bases). The germline V gene has CDR1 MDHEN and CDR2 SYDVKM. The CDR3 is made up of 15 amino acids. V lost 4 bases to trimming and J lost 2 bases, with 15 bases between them. In nucleotides, the CDR3 is TGTGCCAGCAGTTCCCCAGGGGTCAGCGCCTACGAGCAGTACTTC. This encodes CASSSPGVSAYEQYF.

The chain joins TRBV13 to TRBJ2-7; D possibly corresponds to TRBD1 (5 bases). The germline V gene encodes CDR1 PRHDT and CDR2 FYEKMQ (reference sequence). With 4 bases removed from V and 0 bases from J, the gap between germline ends came to 16 bases. The CDR3 contains 16 residues. CDR3 loop: CASSSMTVLNSYEQYF. The CDR3 region has the DNA TGTGCCAGCAGCTCCATGACAGTCCTGAACTCCTACGAGCAGTACTTC.

A few counts support this clone. The chain recombines TRBV2 with TRBJ2-2; D not certain. Trimming took 8 bases from V and 4 from J, leaving 14 bases between them. The CDR3 is made up of 14 amino acids. CDR1 and CDR2 from the germline V gene are SNHLY and FYNNEI. The CDR3 DNA follows: TGTGCCAGCGGAAGGTCTCAGGCCACCGGGGAGCTGTTTTTT. It codes for CASGRSQATGELFF.

V and J are TRBV7-3 and TRBJ2-5; TRBD1 matches at 8 bases. The CDR3 is made up of 15 amino acids. V shed 2 bases and J 5 bases; nucleotides not matched to a gene: 7. In germline, CDR1 is SGHTA, CDR2 FQGTGA. CDR3 protein: CASSLAGGAEETQYF. CDR3 nucleotides: TGTGCCAGCAGCTTAGCAGGGGGCGCGGAGGAGACCCAGTACTTC.